This entry lists 8 T cell receptor beta chains sequenced from one sample in a study of glioma-infiltrating T cells. The iRepertoire nested amplicon-rescue multiplex PCR amplified TCR alpha and beta CDR3s from RNA. MiXCR, run by TCRdb on the multiplex PCR reads, gives a single entry per CDR3 protein. The sample shows some 190,000 distinct CDR3 sequences, 32% of them seen only once. The material sequenced was glioma tissue, nonneoplastic brain tissue, or PBMCs (not recorded which). These receptor sequences come from a human donor with low-grade glioma or glioblastoma, undergoing nonglioma brain surgery, or in good health (not recorded which).

This clonotype was recorded a few times. This chain connects TRBV9 to TRBJ2-1; D is undetermined. V shed 3 bases and J shed 12 bases, with 13 bases lying between them. The germline CDR1 and CDR2 sequences are SGDLS and YYNGEE. The CDR3 contains 12 residues. CDR3 nucleotide sequence: TGTGCCAGCAGCGCGCTAGACAAGACGCAGTTCTTC. It specifies CASSALDKTQFF. The full variable domain, in which reference TRBV9 and TRBJ2-1 provide the parts outside the CDR3, is DSGVTQTPKHLITATGQRVTLRCSPRSGDLSVYWYQQSLDQGLQFLIQYYNGEERAKGNILERFSAQQFPDLHSELNLSSLELGDSALYFCASSALDKTQFFGPGTRLTVL.

This clonotype was counted at least ten times. The DNA for the CDR3 is TGTGCCAGCACCCTGGGTGGAAACACCATATATTTT. It encodes CASTLGGNTIYF. This chain links TRBV12-3 or TRBV12-4 with TRBJ1-3; D remains ambiguous. This CDR3 comprises 12 residues. V was shortened by 7 bases and J by 3 bases, with 7 bases between the two germline ends.

Concerning this clonotype: With a much larger clone just one base away, this may be a read error. This chain connects TRBV20-1 to TRBJ2-7; TRBD2 agrees at 12 bases. Germline V lookup: CDR1 DFQATT, CDR2 SNEGSKA (reference sequence). V was pared by 5 bases and J by 2 bases, with 7 bases of the junction left unmatched. CDR3 length: 15 residues. CDR3 loop: CSAGGASGRAYEQYF. In DNA form, the CDR3 reads TGCAGTGCTGGCGGCGCTAGCGGGAGGGCCTACGAGCAGTACTTC.

The chain carries TRBV4-3 and TRBJ1-2; D is perhaps TRBD1 (6 bases). Trimming left V 2 bases short and J 2 bases short, with 9 bases between. The CDR3 sequence is 14 residues long. Germline V lookup: CDR1 LGHNA, CDR2 YSLEER. CDR3 sequence reads: CASSQPGQNYGYTF. The CDR3 DNA reads TGCGCCAGCAGCCAACCCGGACAGAACTATGGCTACACCTTC.

Note on this clonotype: A much larger clone sits a single nucleotide away, making a read error possible. The chain carries TRBV12-3 or TRBV12-4 and TRBJ2-1, with D maybe TRBD2 (5 bases). V lost 7 bases and J lost 8, with 15 bases in between. This CDR3 is built from 13 residues. The CDR3 sequence is CASIGIRLHEQFF. CDR3 nucleotides: TGTGCCAGCATCGGGATTAGACTACATGAGCAGTTCTTC.

The table lists this clonotype with many counts. The chain links TRBV4-1 to TRBJ2-7; a possible D gene is TRBD2 (6 bases). The V end was cut by 0 bases, the J end by 2 bases, with 11 bases between. Germline CDR1 is MGHRA and CDR2 is YSYEKL. The CDR3 is 15 amino acids. The CDR3 here is CASSQDWDSPYEQYF. CDR3 sequence (DNA): TGCGCCAGCAGCCAAGATTGGGACTCCCCCTACGAGCAGTACTTC.

This clonotype was recorded many times. The chain links TRBV20-1 to TRBJ2-7; D is possibly TRBD1 (6 bases). V was clipped by 1 base and J by 2 bases, with 12 bases between them. The length of the CDR3 is 14 residues. Per the germline V gene, CDR1 is DFQATT and CDR2 is SNEGSKA (reference sequence). CDR3 loop: CSARGQGNTYEQYF. The CDR3 DNA reads as TGCAGTGCTAGAGGGCAGGGGAACACCTACGAGCAGTACTTC.

The gene calls are TRBV6-2 or TRBV6-3 and TRBJ2-1; no clear D. The CDR3 runs to 18 residues. Germline CDR1 MNHEY, CDR2 SVGEGT. V gave up 3 bases and J gave up 0 bases, with 18 bases separating them. The CDR3 bases are TGTGCCAGCAGTTATCGCAGCGTAACGCCGGGCTCCTACAATGAGCAGTTCTTC. It specifies CASSYRSVTPGSYNEQFF.